Following are 15 T cell receptor beta chains from one sample sequenced in a study of post-analysis software for immune sequencing data. General study points: Four or five TRBV segments, including TRBV5-6, TRBV5-1 and TRBV20-1, were more frequent in patients than controls.

Included in the TCR beta cDNA libraries were unique molecular identifiers. One entry per CDR3 protein results from TCRdb running MiXCR on the PCR reads. The table shows fewer than 850,000 distinct CDR3 sequences, with approximately 30% occurring only once. Their specific antigens are unknown. Sequenced input: blood. All receptors come from a girl aged 5-17 years with multiple sclerosis.

The rearrangement links TRBV10-3 to TRBJ1-2, with a tentative D call TRBD1 (6 bases). CDR3 length: 14 amino acids. The V gene's germline CDR1 is ENHRY and CDR2 SYGVKD. V was clipped by 0 bases and J by 8 bases, with 13 bases between them. CDR3 loop: CAISESRDTRGYTF. For the CDR3, the DNA is TGTGCCATCAGTGAGTCCCGGGACACCCGGGGCTACACCTTC.

This clonotype has at least ten counts. This chain connects TRBV3-1 to TRBJ2-1, with 12 positions matching TRBD2. Germline CDR1 and CDR2: LGHDT and YNNKEL (reference sequence). This CDR3 has 15 amino acids. J gave up 7 bases and V 1 base, and 2 bases lay outside the gene matches. CDR3: CASSQGTSGGNEQFF. The CDR3 DNA reads TGTGCCAGCAGCCAAGGAACTAGCGGGGGGAATGAGCAGTTCTTC.

The chain recombines TRBV12-3 or TRBV12-4 with TRBJ1-2; weak D call: TRBD1 (6 bases). V lost 5 bases and J 7 bases, leaving 11 bases between the germline ends. The CDR3 length is 12 residues. The CDR3 DNA is TGTGCCAGCAGTCCCAGGGGTACTGGCTACACCTTC. Its protein product is CASSPRGTGYTF.

A remark on this clonotype: A much bigger clone sits one base away, suggesting this may be a read error. The chain is built from TRBV20-1 and TRBJ2-1; 10 nucleotides match TRBD2. The CDR3 spans 15 residues. CDR1 is DFQATT, CDR2 SNEGSKA, per germline (reference sequence). The CDR3 here is CNARGASGSINEQFF. The CDR3 region has the DNA TGCAATGCTAGGGGAGCTAGCGGGAGCATAAATGAGCAGTTCTTC.

This clonotype occurred a few times. The chain couples TRBV7-2 to TRBJ1-1; D not certain. Trimming left V 5 bases short and J 4 bases short, with 32 bases between. CDR1 and CDR2 (germline): SGHTA, FQGNSA. CDR3 size: 20 residues. The chain's CDR3 is CASSLVGVTRAPSRGTEAFF. The CDR3, as DNA: TGTGCCAGCAGCCTAGTAGGTGTGACAAGGGCCCCATCCCGGGGCACTGAAGCTTTCTTT.

This clonotype was observed a handful of times. The chain links TRBV28 to TRBJ2-1; D might be TRBD1 (5 bases). Germline-derived CDR1 and CDR2 are MDHEN and SYDVKM. The CDR3 totals 13 residues. With 3 bases removed from V and 7 bases from J, the gap between germline ends came to 10 bases. The CDR3 DNA follows: TGTGCCAGCAGTTTTGTTGGGGCAAATGAGCAGTTCTTC. Its translation is CASSFVGANEQFF.

The chain's CDR3 is CSVEDRGTTGELFF. As DNA, the CDR3 is TGCAGCGTTGAGGACAGGGGGACCACCGGGGAGCTGTTTTTT. V usage is TRBV29-1 and J usage is TRBJ2-2, with 10 bases matching TRBD1. The germline CDR1 and CDR2 sequences are SQVTM and ANQGSEA. V lost 3 bases to trimming and J lost 4 bases; unmatched junction nucleotides: 2. The CDR3 covers 14 residues.

The gene calls are TRBV3-1 and TRBJ1-2; a weak D match, TRBD1 (6 bases). Germline CDR1 is LGHDT and CDR2 is YNNKEL (reference sequence). This CDR3 has 14 residues. The V and J ends lost 6 bases and 4 bases respectively, with 15 bases between them. CDR3 protein: CASRDRGGSYGYTF. CDR3 nucleotide sequence: TGTGCCAGCAGAGATAGGGGGGGAAGCTATGGCTACACCTTC. Full variable domain (missing parts from reference TRBV3-1 and TRBJ1-2): DTAVSQTPKYLVTQMGNDKSIKCEQNLGHDTMYWYKQDSKKFLKIMFSYNNKELIINETVPNRFSPKSPDKAHLNLHINSLELGDSAVYFCASRDRGGSYGYTFGSGTRLTVV.

CDR3 region: CAISSGLAYNEQFF. The DNA for the CDR3 is TGTGCCATCAGCTCCGGACTAGCCTACAATGAGCAGTTCTTC. The chain combines TRBV10-3 with TRBJ2-1, with TRBD2 matching 7 bases. With 6 bases clipped from V and 2 bases from J, the junction kept 4 bases outside the gene matches. This CDR3 has 14 amino acids. Germline CDR1 and CDR2: ENHRY and SYGVKD.

The table lists this clonotype with a few counts. This chain connects TRBV20-1 to TRBJ1-2; D unclear. The V and J ends lost 4 bases and 0 bases respectively, with 12 bases between them. Germline V gene sequence: CDR1 DFQATT, CDR2 SNEGSKA (reference sequence). This CDR3 has 14 residues. CDR3 sequence: CSAKETHPNYGYTF. The CDR3, as DNA: TGCAGTGCTAAAGAGACACACCCTAACTATGGCTACACCTTC.

The table lists this clonotype with many counts. The V gene is TRBV6-5, the J gene TRBJ2-1, with 10 nucleotides matching TRBD2. Germline loops: CDR1 MNHEY, CDR2 SVGAGI. The CDR3 is 17 residues long. The V and J ends lost 0 bases and 7 bases, in that order; junction bases with no gene match: 9. CDR3 residues: CASSYSTSGRVGNEQFF. CDR3 in DNA: TGTGCCAGCAGTTACTCGACCAGCGGGAGGGTGGGGAATGAGCAGTTCTTC.

This chain connects TRBV12-3 or TRBV12-4 to TRBJ2-1; D not certain. Between the trimmed V and J ends, which lost 1 base and 8 bases, there was a span of 9 bases. CDR3 length: 13 amino acids. The DNA for the CDR3 is TGTGCCAGCAGTTTAGGGGCAATCGATGAGCAGTTCTTC. Its protein is CASSLGAIDEQFF.

The V call is TRBV12-3 or TRBV12-4, the J call TRBJ2-1; D unresolved. Between the trimmed V and J ends, which lost 2 bases and 13 bases, there was a span of 9 bases. The CDR3 totals 11 residues. The CDR3, as DNA: TGTGCCAGCAGTTTACAAGAGACCCAGTTCTTC. This gives the protein CASSLQETQFF.

This clonotype was counted a few times. This sequence joins TRBV2 and TRBJ2-3; D is unresolved. The germline V and J ends were trimmed by 3 bases and 4 bases, with 11 bases remaining between them. The CDR3 is made up of 14 amino acids. Germline lookup yields CDR1 SNHLY and CDR2 FYNNEI. In DNA, the CDR3 is TGTGCCAGCAGTGACCGTATCGCCCCAGATACGCAGTATTTT. This translates into CASSDRIAPDTQYF.

This clonotype has just one count. The chain combines TRBV27 with TRBJ2-2; D may be TRBD1 or TRBD2 (6 bases each). The germline V and J ends were trimmed by 1 base and 0 bases, with 9 bases remaining between them. The CDR3 is made up of 16 amino acids. Germline V CDR1 and CDR2: MNHEY, SMNVEV (reference sequence). The CDR3 region is CASSLWGAANTGELFF. The DNA of the CDR3 is TGTGCCAGCAGTTTATGGGGGGCAGCGAACACCGGGGAGCTGTTTTTT.